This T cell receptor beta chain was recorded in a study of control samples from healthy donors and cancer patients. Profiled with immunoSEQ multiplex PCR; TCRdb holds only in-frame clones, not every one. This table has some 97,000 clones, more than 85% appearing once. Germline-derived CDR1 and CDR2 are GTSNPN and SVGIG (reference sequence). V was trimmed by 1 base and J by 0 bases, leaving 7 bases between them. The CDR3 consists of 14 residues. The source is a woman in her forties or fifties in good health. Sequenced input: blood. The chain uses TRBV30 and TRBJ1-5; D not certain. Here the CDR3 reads CAWSEDLSNQPQHF. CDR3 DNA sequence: TGTGCCTGGAGTGAGGACCTTAGCAATCAGCCCCAGCATTTT.